This is a list of T cell receptor beta chains from one sample in a study of metastatic and nonmetastatic thyroid tumors. TCRdb recomputed clones from the PCR reads via MiXCR. Among 3,500 to 5,000 clones listed, about a third were seen once. The specimen sequenced was tumor tissue. The receptors were gathered from a female donor with papillary thyroid cancer or a benign thyroid nodule (not recorded which). Some clones in this sample may be carry-over from other donors' samples. Each CDR3 is given with its conserved first and last residue. The order of the fields is D gene, J gene, clone size, V gene, CDR3 DNA, CDR3 protein. A D gene is named only where the DNA matches it firmly. The size entry is marked missing in some rows and otherwise reads once, few, many or a size class.

D gene: TRBD2; J gene: TRBJ2-7; clone size: NA; V gene: TRBV6-1; CDR3 DNA: TGTGCCAGCAGTTCAGGACTAGCGGGAGGTCACGAGCAGTACTTC; CDR3 protein: CASSSGLAGGHEQYF
D gene: NA; J gene: TRBJ1-1; clone size: NA; V gene: TRBV19; CDR3 DNA: TGTGCCAGTAGTATTGGGGGTTGGAACACTGAAGCTTTCTTT; CDR3 protein: CASSIGGWNTEAFF
D gene: TRBD1; J gene: TRBJ2-7; clone size: NA; V gene: TRBV20-1; CDR3 DNA: TGCAGTGCTCGGGACAGCTATGGGCAGTACTTC; CDR3 protein: CSARDSYGQYF
D gene: NA; J gene: TRBJ2-7; clone size: NA; V gene: TRBV7-2; CDR3 DNA: TGTGCCAGCAGCTTAGCCCCTCGGGAGTATTACGAGCAGTACTTC; CDR3 protein: CASSLAPREYYEQYF
D gene: TRBD2; J gene: TRBJ2-7; clone size: NA; V gene: TRBV5-1; CDR3 DNA: TGCGCCAGCAGCCCCGTTACTAGCGCATCCTACGAGCAGTACTTC; CDR3 protein: CASSPVTSASYEQYF
D gene: TRBD1; J gene: TRBJ1-4; clone size: NA; V gene: TRBV19; CDR3 DNA: TGTGCCAGTAGTCCAAGGACAGGGCCTAATGAAAAACTGTTTTTT; CDR3 protein: CASSPRTGPNEKLFF
D gene: NA; J gene: TRBJ2-7; clone size: NA; V gene: TRBV12-3/TRBV12-4; CDR3 DNA: TGTGCCAGCAGAACCTTCGGGGACGAGCAGTACTTC; CDR3 protein: CASRTFGDEQYF
D gene: NA; J gene: TRBJ1-6; clone size: few; V gene: TRBV6-5; CDR3 DNA: TGTGCCAGGCGGAATTCACCCCTCCACTTT; CDR3 protein: CARRNSPLHF
D gene: NA; J gene: TRBJ2-3; clone size: few; V gene: TRBV27; CDR3 DNA: TGTGCCAGCACCCGCGGGGTACGGCAGTATTTT; CDR3 protein: CASTRGVRQYF
D gene: NA; J gene: TRBJ1-6; clone size: NA; V gene: TRBV30; CDR3 DNA: TGTGCCTGGAGCTCCAGCAATAATTCACCCCTCCACTTT; CDR3 protein: CAWSSSNNSPLHF
D gene: NA; J gene: TRBJ2-3; clone size: NA; V gene: TRBV28; CDR3 DNA: TGTGCCAGCAGTTGGGGGAGCGGCACAGATACGCAGTATTTT; CDR3 protein: CASSWGSGTDTQYF
D gene: NA; J gene: TRBJ2-6; clone size: NA; V gene: TRBV6-2/TRBV6-3; CDR3 DNA: TGTGCCAGCAGTTACTCGATAAGGGGATTCGGGGCCAACGTCCTGACTTTC; CDR3 protein: CASSYSIRGFGANVLTF
D gene: TRBD2; J gene: TRBJ2-3; clone size: few; V gene: TRBV24-1; CDR3 DNA: TGTGCCACCGCCGGAGCGGGAGGATTCACAGATACGCAGTATTTT; CDR3 protein: CATAGAGGFTDTQYF
D gene: NA; J gene: TRBJ2-2; clone size: NA; V gene: TRBV11-1; CDR3 DNA: TGTGCCAGCAGCTTAGGTGGCAGAGCGAACACCGGGGAGCTGTTTTTT; CDR3 protein: CASSLGGRANTGELFF
D gene: NA; J gene: TRBJ2-7; clone size: few; V gene: TRBV6-1; CDR3 DNA: TGTGCCAGCAGTGACCCGATTACAGTTTACGGGCAGTACTTC; CDR3 protein: CASSDPITVYGQYF
D gene: TRBD2; J gene: TRBJ2-2; clone size: few; V gene: TRBV12-3/TRBV12-4; CDR3 DNA: TGTGCCAGTAGAATCCTAGCGGGAAGGAACACCGGGGAGCTGTTTTTT; CDR3 protein: CASRILAGRNTGELFF
D gene: TRBD1; J gene: TRBJ2-1; clone size: NA; V gene: TRBV5-1; CDR3 DNA: TGCGCCAGCAGCTTAAGGCCCCGGGACAGCCCCTACAATGAGCAGTTCTTC; CDR3 protein: CASSLRPRDSPYNEQFF
D gene: NA; J gene: TRBJ1-6; clone size: few; V gene: TRBV28; CDR3 DNA: TGTGCCAGCAGTTTAGGGGACCGGGTAAATTCACCCCTCCACTTT; CDR3 protein: CASSLGDRVNSPLHF
D gene: TRBD1; J gene: TRBJ1-2; clone size: few; V gene: TRBV19; CDR3 DNA: TGTGCCAGTAGTATCCCTGAAGACAGGGACTATGGCTACACCTTC; CDR3 protein: CASSIPEDRDYGYTF
D gene: TRBD2; J gene: TRBJ2-5; clone size: NA; V gene: TRBV6-9; CDR3 DNA: TGTGCCAGCAGTTTGACTAGCGGGATAGGAGAGACCCAGTACTTC; CDR3 protein: CASSLTSGIGETQYF
D gene: NA; J gene: TRBJ1-5; clone size: NA; V gene: TRBV7-2; CDR3 DNA: TGTGCCAGCAGCTTAGGGTGGCAGGGCAATCAGCCCCAGCATTTT; CDR3 protein: CASSLGWQGNQPQHF
D gene: NA; J gene: TRBJ2-1; clone size: NA; V gene: TRBV3-1; CDR3 DNA: TGTGCCAGCAGCCTCGCTGGACCCGGGGAGCAGTTCTTC; CDR3 protein: CASSLAGPGEQFF
D gene: TRBD1; J gene: TRBJ1-3; clone size: NA; V gene: TRBV7-9; CDR3 DNA: TGTGCCAGCAGCAGAGAGGGGGCTGCTGGAAACACCATATATTTT; CDR3 protein: CASSREGAAGNTIYF
D gene: TRBD2; J gene: TRBJ2-1; clone size: few; V gene: TRBV27; CDR3 DNA: TGTGCCAGCAGCCTCAGACTAGCGGGAGGGCCCAATGAGCAGTTCTTC; CDR3 protein: CASSLRLAGGPNEQFF
D gene: NA; J gene: TRBJ1-2; clone size: few; V gene: TRBV6-1; CDR3 DNA: TGTGCCAGCACCCCGACACATCCTTCATATGGCTACACCTTC; CDR3 protein: CASTPTHPSYGYTF
D gene: NA; J gene: TRBJ1-3; clone size: NA; V gene: TRBV3-1; CDR3 DNA: TGTGCCAGCAGCCAGACTGACTCTGGAAACACCATATATTTT; CDR3 protein: CASSQTDSGNTIYF
D gene: TRBD1; J gene: TRBJ2-2; clone size: few; V gene: TRBV19; CDR3 DNA: TGTGCCTCGAACAGGGGGCACACCGGGGAGCTGTTTTTT; CDR3 protein: CASNRGHTGELFF
D gene: NA; J gene: TRBJ2-2; clone size: NA; V gene: TRBV20-1; CDR3 DNA: TGCAGTGCTAGAGATCTAGAGGGAGAGGCCGGGGAGCTGTTTTTT; CDR3 protein: CSARDLEGEAGELFF
D gene: NA; J gene: TRBJ2-1; clone size: NA; V gene: TRBV29-1; CDR3 DNA: TGCAGCGTTGACCCCCGAGGCGGGGCCTACAATGAGCAGTTCTTC; CDR3 protein: CSVDPRGGAYNEQFF
D gene: TRBD2; J gene: TRBJ2-7; clone size: NA; V gene: TRBV11-3; CDR3 DNA: TGTGCCAGCAGCTTTAGTCTAGCGGGAGGGCCGTACGAGCAGTACTTC; CDR3 protein: CASSFSLAGGPYEQYF
D gene: TRBD1; J gene: TRBJ2-7; clone size: NA; V gene: TRBV6-2/TRBV6-3; CDR3 DNA: TGTGCCAGCCGGACTGGGACAGGGAGCTACGAGCAGTACTTC; CDR3 protein: CASRTGTGSYEQYF
D gene: NA; J gene: TRBJ2-2; clone size: NA; V gene: TRBV28; CDR3 DNA: TGTGCCAGCAGTCCGAGAATGGGGCCCGGGGCTAGGACCGGGGAGCTGTTTTTT; CDR3 protein: CASSPRMGPGARTGELFF
D gene: TRBD1; J gene: TRBJ2-7; clone size: NA; V gene: TRBV5-6; CDR3 DNA: TGTGCCAGCAGCTTTACAGGGGTGTACAACGAGCAGTACTTC; CDR3 protein: CASSFTGVYNEQYF
D gene: NA; J gene: TRBJ1-1; clone size: few; V gene: TRBV27; CDR3 DNA: TGTGCCAGCAGTTCGAACCCGAACACTGAAGCTTTCTTT; CDR3 protein: CASSSNPNTEAFF
D gene: TRBD1; J gene: TRBJ2-3; clone size: few; V gene: TRBV2; CDR3 DNA: TGTGCCAGCACCCACGCGGGACAGGGGGCGGGTGATACGCAGTATTTT; CDR3 protein: CASTHAGQGAGDTQYF
D gene: NA; J gene: TRBJ2-1; clone size: few; V gene: TRBV28; CDR3 DNA: TGTGCCAGCAGTTTGTCGGGGAGCTCCTACAATGAGCAGTTCTTC; CDR3 protein: CASSLSGSSYNEQFF
D gene: NA; J gene: TRBJ2-4; clone size: medium-sized; V gene: TRBV28; CDR3 DNA: TGTGCCAGCAGTCGGAGGTCGGGGGCCAAAAACATTCAGTACTTC; CDR3 protein: CASSRRSGAKNIQYF
D gene: NA; J gene: TRBJ2-1; clone size: NA; V gene: TRBV2; CDR3 DNA: TGTGCCAGCAGTGAAAATCTAGCGCGGGCGCAGCTCTTC; CDR3 protein: CASSENLARAQLF
D gene: NA; J gene: TRBJ1-1; clone size: NA; V gene: TRBV20-1; CDR3 DNA: TGCAGTGCTAGAGAACCCGGGCAGGGGACCACTGAAGCTTTCTTT; CDR3 protein: CSAREPGQGTTEAFF
D gene: NA; J gene: TRBJ2-7; clone size: NA; V gene: TRBV24-1; CDR3 DNA: TGTGCCACCAGGGAAGCGTACGGACTCTACGAGCAGTACTTC; CDR3 protein: CATREAYGLYEQYF
D gene: NA; J gene: TRBJ1-2; clone size: NA; V gene: TRBV16; CDR3 DNA: TGTGCCAGCAGCCAATCAGGGATTTATGGCTACACCTTC; CDR3 protein: CASSQSGIYGYTF
D gene: NA; J gene: TRBJ2-1; clone size: NA; V gene: TRBV12-3/TRBV12-4; CDR3 DNA: TGTGCCAGCAGTTTCAAAGGGGCTCACAATGAGCAGTTCTTC; CDR3 protein: CASSFKGAHNEQFF
D gene: TRBD2; J gene: TRBJ2-1; clone size: NA; V gene: TRBV19; CDR3 DNA: TGTGCCAGTAGTATGGGCGGGGGGGTATCTAATGAGCAGTTCTTC; CDR3 protein: CASSMGGGVSNEQFF
D gene: NA; J gene: TRBJ2-1; clone size: NA; V gene: TRBV6-1; CDR3 DNA: TGTGCCAGCCACACACAGGCACATTACAATGAGCAGTTCTTC; CDR3 protein: CASHTQAHYNEQFF
D gene: NA; J gene: TRBJ2-7; clone size: few; V gene: TRBV6-1; CDR3 DNA: TGTGCCAGCAATCAGGGCTACGAGCAGTACTTC; CDR3 protein: CASNQGYEQYF
D gene: NA; J gene: TRBJ2-7; clone size: NA; V gene: TRBV6-5; CDR3 DNA: TGTGCCAGCAGTTACAACTGGGACATCTTAAACTACGAGCAGTACTTC; CDR3 protein: CASSYNWDILNYEQYF
D gene: TRBD1; J gene: TRBJ1-2; clone size: NA; V gene: TRBV30; CDR3 DNA: TGTGCCTGGAGGGAGACAGGGCTTGGCTACACCTTC; CDR3 protein: CAWRETGLGYTF
D gene: NA; J gene: TRBJ2-1; clone size: NA; V gene: TRBV20-1; CDR3 DNA: TGCAGTGCTAGACCGGGGGCCAGGGATGAGCAGTTCTTC; CDR3 protein: CSARPGARDEQFF
D gene: TRBD1; J gene: TRBJ1-4; clone size: NA; V gene: TRBV6-5; CDR3 DNA: TGTGCCAGCAGTTCCTGGACAGGGGGTGAAAAACTGTTTTTT; CDR3 protein: CASSSWTGGEKLFF